This T cell receptor (beta chain) originates from a study of T cells in tuberculosis. Regarding the study as a whole: Shorter CDR3-alpha in active tuberculosis partly drove smaller distances.

Clones were sequenced by immunoSEQ multiplex PCR, and TCRdb holds only the in-frame ones, with some missing. The table has more than 35,000 clones, around 93% seen once. CDR1 and CDR2 (germline): MNHNY, SVGAGI (reference sequence). V was trimmed by 7 bases and J by 3 bases, leaving 12 bases between them. CDR3 length: 13 amino acids. Turning to this clone: What it binds is not known.

This sequence originates from a donor between 10 and 35 years old with latent tuberculosis or without tuberculosis infection. Some clones in this sample may be carry-over from other donors' samples. The chain recombines TRBV6-6 with TRBJ1-1; D remains unclear. Sequencing was done on a sample of PBMCs. The CDR3 coding sequence is TGTGCCAGCAATAACCGGGGAGACACTGAAGCTTTCTTT. It specifies CASNNRGDTEAFF.